This T cell receptor beta chain was recorded in a study of blood T cell repertoires in COVID-19. Study context: Italy, Spain and the United States were the sources of the convalescent and acute COVID-19 samples. In each case, the material was cDNA or gDNA derived from T cells, B-cell-depleted T cells, or PBMCs.

The CDR3 length is 14 residues. Per germline, CDR1 SNHLY and CDR2 FYNNEI. Trimming pared 3 bases from V and 2 bases from J, leaving 9 bases between. Authors' methods: Counts of nucleated cells, estimated from reference gene primer amplification, were obtained. Sequencing was performed with immunoSEQ multiplex PCR; in TCRdb, only in-frame clones are kept and a portion is missing. V and J calls and clone size are those listed in that table; D and trimming were worked out from the DNA. The table shows fewer than 200,000 clones, with roughly four fifths occurring only once. The Seattle site enrolled patients during active infection and followed them longitudinally.

The chain has TRBV2 and TRBJ2-3, with a weak D call TRBD1 (5 bases). This receptor was taken from a woman aged 40 to 55 with COVID-19, enrolled during active disease. The sample comprised peripheral blood. The CDR3 sequence: CASSEDKATDTQYF. CDR3 nucleotide sequence: TGTGCCAGCAGTGAGGACAAAGCCACAGATACGCAGTATTTT. The whole variable domain, remainder taken from reference TRBV2 and TRBJ2-3, is EPEVTQTPSHQVTQMGQEVILRCVPISNHLYFYWYRQILGQKVEFLVSFYNNEISEKSEIFDDQFSVERPDGSNFTLKIRSTKLEDSAMYFCASSEDKATDTQYFGPGTRLTVL.